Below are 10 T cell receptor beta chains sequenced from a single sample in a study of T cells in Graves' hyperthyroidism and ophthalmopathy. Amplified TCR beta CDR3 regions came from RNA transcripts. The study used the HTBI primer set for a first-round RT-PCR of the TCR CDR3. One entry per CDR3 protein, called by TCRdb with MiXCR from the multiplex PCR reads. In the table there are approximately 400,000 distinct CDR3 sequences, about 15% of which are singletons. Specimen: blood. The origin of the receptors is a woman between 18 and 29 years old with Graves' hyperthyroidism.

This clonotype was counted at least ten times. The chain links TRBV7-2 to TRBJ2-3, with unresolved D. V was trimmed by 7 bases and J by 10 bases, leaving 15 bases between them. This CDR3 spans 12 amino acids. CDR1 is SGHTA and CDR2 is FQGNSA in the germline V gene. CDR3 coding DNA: TGTGCCAGCACCGTGGGAACGCCCTCGCAGTATTTT. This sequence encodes CASTVGTPSQYF.

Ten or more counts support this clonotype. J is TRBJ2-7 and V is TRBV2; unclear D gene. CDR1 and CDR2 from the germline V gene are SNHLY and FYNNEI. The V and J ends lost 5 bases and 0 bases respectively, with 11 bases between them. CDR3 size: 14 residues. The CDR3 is CASSHGGNSYEQYF. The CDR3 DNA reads TGTGCCAGCAGTCACGGTGGGAACTCCTACGAGCAGTACTTC.

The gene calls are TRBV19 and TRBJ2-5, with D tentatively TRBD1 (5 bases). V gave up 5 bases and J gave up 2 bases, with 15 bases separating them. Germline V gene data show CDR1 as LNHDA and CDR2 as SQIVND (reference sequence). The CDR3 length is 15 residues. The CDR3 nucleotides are TGTGCCAGTAGTTGGGGCCAGAGAAGTCAAGAGACCCAGTACTTC. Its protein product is CASSWGQRSQETQYF.

CDR3 sequence: CASSLSGQGLSPLHF. CDR3 DNA: TGCGCCAGCAGCTTGTCGGGACAGGGCTTGTCACCCCTCCACTTT. The chain recombines TRBV5-1 with TRBJ1-6, with 9 bases identical to TRBD1. CDR1 is SGHRS and CDR2 is YFSETQ in the germline V gene. CDR3 size: 15 residues. The V gene end was trimmed by 1 base and the J gene end by 10 bases; junction bases not matched to a gene: 6.

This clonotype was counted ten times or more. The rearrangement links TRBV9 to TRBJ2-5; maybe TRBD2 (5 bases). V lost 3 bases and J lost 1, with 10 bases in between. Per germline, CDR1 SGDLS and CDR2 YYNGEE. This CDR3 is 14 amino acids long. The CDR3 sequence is CASSGGLPQETQYF. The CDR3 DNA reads TGTGCCAGCAGCGGCGGGTTGCCCCAAGAGACCCAGTACTTC.

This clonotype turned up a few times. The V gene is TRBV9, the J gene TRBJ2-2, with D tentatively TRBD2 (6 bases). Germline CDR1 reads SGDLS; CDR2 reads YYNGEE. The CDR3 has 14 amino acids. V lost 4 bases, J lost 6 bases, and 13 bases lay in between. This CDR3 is CASSPRLGAGELFF. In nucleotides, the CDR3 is TGTGCCAGCAGCCCTCGACTAGGGGCCGGGGAGCTGTTTTTT.

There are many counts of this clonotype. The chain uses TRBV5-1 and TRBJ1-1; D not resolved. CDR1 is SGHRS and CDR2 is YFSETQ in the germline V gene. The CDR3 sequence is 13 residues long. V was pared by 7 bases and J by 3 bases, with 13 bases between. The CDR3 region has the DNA TGCGCCAGCGGTCCGGCCGACTACACTGAAGCTTTCTTT. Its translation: CASGPADYTEAFF. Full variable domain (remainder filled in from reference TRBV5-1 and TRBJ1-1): KAGVTQTPRYLIKTRGQQVTLSCSPISGHRSVSWYQQTPGQGLQFLFEYFSETQRNKGNFPGRFSGRQFSNSRSEMNVSTLELGDSALYLCASGPADYTEAFFGQGTRLTVV.

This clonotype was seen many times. DNA for the CDR3: TGTGCCAGCAGTTACTCGGGTTCTCATAGCACAGATACGCAGTATTTT. This encodes CASSYSGSHSTDTQYF. V gene TRBV6-2 or TRBV6-3 combines with J gene TRBJ2-3; D not certain. Deletions cut 0 bases from V and 0 bases from J, with 10 bases between. CDR1 MNHEY and CDR2 SVGEGT come from the germline V gene. The CDR3 runs 16 residues.

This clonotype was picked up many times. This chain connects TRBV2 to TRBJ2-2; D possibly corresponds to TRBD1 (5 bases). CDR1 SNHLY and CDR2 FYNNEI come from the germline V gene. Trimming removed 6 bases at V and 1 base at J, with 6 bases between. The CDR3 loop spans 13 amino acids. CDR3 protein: CASSTGNTGELFF. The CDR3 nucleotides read TGTGCCAGCAGCACAGGGAACACCGGGGAGCTGTTTTTT.

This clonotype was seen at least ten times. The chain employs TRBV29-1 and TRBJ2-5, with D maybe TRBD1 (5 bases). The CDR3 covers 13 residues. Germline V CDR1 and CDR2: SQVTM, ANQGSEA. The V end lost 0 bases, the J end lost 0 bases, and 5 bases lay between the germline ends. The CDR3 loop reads CSVEEQDQETQYF. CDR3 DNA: TGCAGCGTTGAAGAACAGGACCAAGAGACCCAGTACTTC.